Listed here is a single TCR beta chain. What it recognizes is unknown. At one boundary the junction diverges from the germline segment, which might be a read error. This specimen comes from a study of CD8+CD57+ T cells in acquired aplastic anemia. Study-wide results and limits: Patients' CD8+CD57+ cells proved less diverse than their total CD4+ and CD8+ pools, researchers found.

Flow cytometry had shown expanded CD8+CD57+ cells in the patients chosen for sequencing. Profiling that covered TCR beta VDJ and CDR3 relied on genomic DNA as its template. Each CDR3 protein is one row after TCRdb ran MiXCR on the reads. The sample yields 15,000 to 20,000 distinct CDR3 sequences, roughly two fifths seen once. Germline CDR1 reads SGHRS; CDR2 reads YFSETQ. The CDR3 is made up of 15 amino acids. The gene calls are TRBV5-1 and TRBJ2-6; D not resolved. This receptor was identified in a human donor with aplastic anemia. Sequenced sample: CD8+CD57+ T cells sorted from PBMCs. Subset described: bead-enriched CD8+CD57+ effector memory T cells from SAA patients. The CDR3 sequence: CASSPRTSEANVLTF. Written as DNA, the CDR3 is TGCGCCAGCAGCCCCCGGACCTCTGAGGCCAACGTCCTGACTTTC.